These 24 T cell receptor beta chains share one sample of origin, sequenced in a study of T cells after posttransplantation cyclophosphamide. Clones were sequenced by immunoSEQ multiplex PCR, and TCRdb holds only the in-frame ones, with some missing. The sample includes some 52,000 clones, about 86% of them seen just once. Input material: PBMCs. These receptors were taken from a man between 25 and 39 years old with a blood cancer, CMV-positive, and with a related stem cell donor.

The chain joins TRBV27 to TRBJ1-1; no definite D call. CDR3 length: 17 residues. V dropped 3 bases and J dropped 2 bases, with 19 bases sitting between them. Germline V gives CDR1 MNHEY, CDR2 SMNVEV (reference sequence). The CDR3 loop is CASSLYFREAINTEAFF. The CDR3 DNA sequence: TGTGCCAGCAGTTTGTACTTTAGGGAGGCAATTAACACTGAAGCTTTCTTT.

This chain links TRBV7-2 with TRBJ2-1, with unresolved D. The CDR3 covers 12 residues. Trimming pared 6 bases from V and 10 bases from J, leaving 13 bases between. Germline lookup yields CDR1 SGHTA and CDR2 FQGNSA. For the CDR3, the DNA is TGTGCCAGCAGACGACAAGAATGGGAGCAGTTCTTC. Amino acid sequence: CASRRQEWEQFF.

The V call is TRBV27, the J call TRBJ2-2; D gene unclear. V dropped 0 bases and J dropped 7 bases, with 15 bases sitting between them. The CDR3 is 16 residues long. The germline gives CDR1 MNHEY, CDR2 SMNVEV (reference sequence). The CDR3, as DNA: TGTGCCAGCAGTTTATCGAGTACCCTCTCGGTCGGGGAGCTGTTTTTT. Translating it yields CASSLSSTLSVGELFF.

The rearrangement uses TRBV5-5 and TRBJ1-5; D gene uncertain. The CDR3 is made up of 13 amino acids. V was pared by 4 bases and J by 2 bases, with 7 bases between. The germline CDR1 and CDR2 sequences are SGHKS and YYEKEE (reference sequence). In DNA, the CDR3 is TGTGCCAGCAGCCCTGAGGGCAATCAGCCCCAGCATTTT. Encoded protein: CASSPEGNQPQHF.

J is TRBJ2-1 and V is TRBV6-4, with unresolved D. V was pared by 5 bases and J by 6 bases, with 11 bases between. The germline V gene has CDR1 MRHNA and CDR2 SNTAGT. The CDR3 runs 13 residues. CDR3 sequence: CASSLRLSNEQFF. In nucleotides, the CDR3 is TGTGCCAGCAGTTTGCGATTAAGCAATGAGCAGTTCTTC.

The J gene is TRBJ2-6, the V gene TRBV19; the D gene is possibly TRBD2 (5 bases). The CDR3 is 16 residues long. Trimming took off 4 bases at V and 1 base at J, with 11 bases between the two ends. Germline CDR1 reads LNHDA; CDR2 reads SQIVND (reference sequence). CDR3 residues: CASSKIIASGANVLTF. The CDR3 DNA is TGTGCCAGTAGTAAGATTATAGCGTCTGGGGCCAACGTCCTGACTTTC.

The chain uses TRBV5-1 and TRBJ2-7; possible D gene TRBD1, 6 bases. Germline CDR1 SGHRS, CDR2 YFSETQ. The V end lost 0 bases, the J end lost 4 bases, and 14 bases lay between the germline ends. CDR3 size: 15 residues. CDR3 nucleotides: TGCGCCAGCAGCTTGGGGCGAGGGGGACCGTACGAGCAGTACTTC. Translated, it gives CASSLGRGGPYEQYF.

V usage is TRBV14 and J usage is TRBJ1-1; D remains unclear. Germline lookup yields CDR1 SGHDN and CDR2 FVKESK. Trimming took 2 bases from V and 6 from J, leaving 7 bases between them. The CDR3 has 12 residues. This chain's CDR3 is CASSQRVPEAFF. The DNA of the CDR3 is TGTGCCAGCAGCCAAAGAGTGCCTGAAGCTTTCTTT.

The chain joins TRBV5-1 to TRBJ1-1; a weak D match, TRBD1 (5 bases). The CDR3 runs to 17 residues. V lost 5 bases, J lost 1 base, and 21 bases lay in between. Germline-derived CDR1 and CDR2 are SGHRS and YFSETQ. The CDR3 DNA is TGCGCCAGCAGATCCGGGACTGATAGCCTAGGGAACACTGAAGCTTTCTTT. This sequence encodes CASRSGTDSLGNTEAFF. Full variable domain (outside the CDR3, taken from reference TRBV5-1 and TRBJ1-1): KAGVTQTPRYLIKTRGQQVTLSCSPISGHRSVSWYQQTPGQGLQFLFEYFSETQRNKGNFPGRFSGRQFSNSRSEMNVSTLELGDSALYLCASRSGTDSLGNTEAFFGQGTRLTVV.

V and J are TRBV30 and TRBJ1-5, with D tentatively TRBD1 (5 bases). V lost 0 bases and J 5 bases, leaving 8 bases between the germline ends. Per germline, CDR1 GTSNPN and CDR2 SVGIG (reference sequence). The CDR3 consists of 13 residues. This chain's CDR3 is CAWSVRGDQPQHF. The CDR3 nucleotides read TGTGCCTGGAGTGTACGGGGGGATCAGCCCCAGCATTTT.

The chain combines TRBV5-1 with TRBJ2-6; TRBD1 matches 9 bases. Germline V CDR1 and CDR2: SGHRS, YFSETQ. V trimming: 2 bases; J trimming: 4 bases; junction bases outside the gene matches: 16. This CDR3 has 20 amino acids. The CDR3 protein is CASSLEQGALHSSGANVLTF. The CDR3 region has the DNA TGCGCCAGCAGCTTAGAACAGGGGGCGCTTCATTCCTCCGGGGCCAACGTCCTGACTTTC.

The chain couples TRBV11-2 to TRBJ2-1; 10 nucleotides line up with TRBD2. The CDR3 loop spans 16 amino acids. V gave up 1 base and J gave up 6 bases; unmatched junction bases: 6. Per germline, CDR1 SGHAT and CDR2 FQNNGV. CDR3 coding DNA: TGTGCCAGCAGCTTAGGCCTAGCGGGAGTCGGCAATGAGCAGTTCTTC. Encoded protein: CASSLGLAGVGNEQFF.

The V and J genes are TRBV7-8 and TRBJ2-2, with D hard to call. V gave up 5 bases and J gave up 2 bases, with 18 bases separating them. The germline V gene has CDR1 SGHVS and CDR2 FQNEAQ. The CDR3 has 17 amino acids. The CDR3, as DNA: TGTGCCAGCAGCCCTATATACGACTTCACCAACACCGGGGAGCTGTTTTTT. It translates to CASSPIYDFTNTGELFF.

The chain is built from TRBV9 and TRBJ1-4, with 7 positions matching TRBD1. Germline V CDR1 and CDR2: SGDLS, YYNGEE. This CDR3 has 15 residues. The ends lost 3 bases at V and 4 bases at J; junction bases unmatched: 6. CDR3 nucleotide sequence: TGTGCCAGCAGCGGAGGGGGACAGAGTAATGAAAAACTGTTTTTT. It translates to CASSGGGQSNEKLFF.

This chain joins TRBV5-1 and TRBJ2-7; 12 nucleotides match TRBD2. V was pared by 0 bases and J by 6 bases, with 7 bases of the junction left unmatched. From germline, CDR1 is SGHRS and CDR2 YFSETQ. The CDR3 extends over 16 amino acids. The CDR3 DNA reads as TGCGCCAGCAGCTTGGTAACTAGCGGGAGGAAATCCGAGCAGTACTTC. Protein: CASSLVTSGRKSEQYF.

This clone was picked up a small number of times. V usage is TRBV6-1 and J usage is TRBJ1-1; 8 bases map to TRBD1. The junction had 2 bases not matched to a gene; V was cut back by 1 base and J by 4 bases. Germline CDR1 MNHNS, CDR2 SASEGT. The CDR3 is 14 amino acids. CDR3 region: CASSEGQGITEAFF. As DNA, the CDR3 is TGTGCCAGCAGTGAAGGACAGGGGATCACTGAAGCTTTCTTT.

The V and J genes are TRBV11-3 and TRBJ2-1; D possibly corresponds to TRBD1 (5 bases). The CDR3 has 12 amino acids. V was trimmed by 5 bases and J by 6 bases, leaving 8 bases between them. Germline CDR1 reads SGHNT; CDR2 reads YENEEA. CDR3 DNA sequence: TGTGCCAGCAGCCACAGGATCAATGAGCAGTTCTTC. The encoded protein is CASSHRINEQFF.

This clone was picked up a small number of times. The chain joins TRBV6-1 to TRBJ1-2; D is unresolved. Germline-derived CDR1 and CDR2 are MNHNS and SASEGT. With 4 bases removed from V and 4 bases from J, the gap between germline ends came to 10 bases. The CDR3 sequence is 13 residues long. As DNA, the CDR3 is TGTGCCAGCAGTGGGGCCCTTGGCTATGGCTACACCTTC. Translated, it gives CASSGALGYGYTF.

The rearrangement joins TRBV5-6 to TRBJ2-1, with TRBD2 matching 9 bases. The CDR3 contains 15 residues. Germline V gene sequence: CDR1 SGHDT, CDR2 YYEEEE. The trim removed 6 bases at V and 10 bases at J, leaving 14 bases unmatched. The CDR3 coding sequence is TGTGCCAGCATTACGTGGACGGGAGCGGGAGGCGAGCAGTTCTTC. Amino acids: CASITWTGAGGEQFF.

This CDR3 reads CASSSGYYGYTF. CDR3 in DNA: TGTGCCAGCAGTTCCGGGTACTATGGCTACACCTTC. V is TRBV28 and J is TRBJ1-2; no definite D call. V lost 4 bases, J lost 3 bases, and 6 bases lay in between. Per germline, CDR1 MDHEN and CDR2 SYDVKM. The CDR3 covers 12 residues.

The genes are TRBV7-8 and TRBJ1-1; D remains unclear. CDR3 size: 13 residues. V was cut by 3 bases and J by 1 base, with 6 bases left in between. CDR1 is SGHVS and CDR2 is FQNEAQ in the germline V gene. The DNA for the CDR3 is TGTGCCAGCAGCTTCCACGGGAACACTGAAGCTTTCTTT. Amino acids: CASSFHGNTEAFF.

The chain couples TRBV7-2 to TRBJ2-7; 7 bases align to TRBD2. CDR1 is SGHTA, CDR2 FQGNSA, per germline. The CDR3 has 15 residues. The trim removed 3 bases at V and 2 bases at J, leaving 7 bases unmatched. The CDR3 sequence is CASSFGTMVPYEQYF. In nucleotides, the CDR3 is TGTGCCAGCAGCTTCGGGACTATGGTCCCCTACGAGCAGTACTTC.

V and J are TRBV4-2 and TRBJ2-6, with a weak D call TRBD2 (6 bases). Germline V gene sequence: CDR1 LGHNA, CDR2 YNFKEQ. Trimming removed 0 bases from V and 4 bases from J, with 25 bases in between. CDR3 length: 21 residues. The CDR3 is CASSQDRRGGRAKGGANVLTF. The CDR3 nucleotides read TGTGCCAGCAGCCAAGATAGGAGGGGTGGGCGAGCCAAAGGCGGGGCCAACGTCCTGACTTTC.

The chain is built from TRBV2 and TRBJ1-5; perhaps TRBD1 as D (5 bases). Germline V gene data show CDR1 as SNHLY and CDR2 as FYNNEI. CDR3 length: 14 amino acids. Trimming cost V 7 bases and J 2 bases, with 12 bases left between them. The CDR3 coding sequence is TGTGCCAGCAACGCAGTAGGGGGCAATCAGCCCCAGCATTTT. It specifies CASNAVGGNQPQHF.